Following are 21 T cell receptor beta chains from one sample sequenced in a study of blood T cell repertoires in COVID-19. Using immunoSEQ multiplex PCR, the repertoire was profiled, and TCRdb retains in-frame clones only, with some absent. This repertoire shows approximately 300,000 clones, 85% found once; its top ten account for under 2%. The material sequenced was PBMCs or T cells enriched from blood (not recorded which). These receptors all stem from a woman between 25 and 40 years old who had been exposed to COVID-19.

The rearrangement links TRBV7-8 to TRBJ2-5, with 11 nucleotides matching TRBD2. Germline values: CDR1 SGHVS, CDR2 FQNEAQ. This CDR3 is built from 15 residues. Trimming took 7 bases from V and 2 from J; bases not matched to a gene: 6. The chain's CDR3 is CASIPRLAGQETQYF. The CDR3 nucleotides are TGTGCCAGCATCCCTAGACTAGCGGGGCAAGAGACCCAGTACTTC. Variable domain in full (rest from reference TRBV7-8 and TRBJ2-5): GAGVSQSPRYKVAKRGQDVALRCDPISGHVSLFWYQQALGQGPEFLTYFQNEAQLDKSGLPSDRFFAERPEGSVSTLKIQRTQQEDSAVYLCASIPRLAGQETQYFGPGTRLLVL.

V is TRBV7-2 and J is TRBJ1-1; the D gene is possibly TRBD1 (6 bases). The ends were cut back, 4 bases at V and 1 base at J, with 22 bases in the middle. There are 18 residues in the CDR3. Germline V CDR1 and CDR2: SGHTA, FQGNSA. The CDR3 loop reads CASSSTTGQFGQNTEAFF. CDR3 nucleotide sequence: TGTGCCAGCAGCTCGACCACAGGACAGTTTGGTCAGAACACTGAAGCTTTCTTT.

The chain recombines TRBV7-8 with TRBJ2-7; TRBD1 aligns across 9 bases. Germline CDR1 and CDR2: SGHVS and FQNEAQ. V lost 8 bases and J lost 1; bases outside the gene matches: 6. The CDR3 covers 14 residues. Here the CDR3 DNA reads TGTGCCAGCTCCCGGGACAGGGTTTCCTACGAGCAGTACTTC. Translation gives CASSRDRVSYEQYF.

The chain couples TRBV3-1 (or the pseudogene TRBV3-2) to TRBJ1-4; 7 nucleotides agree with TRBD1. The V and J ends lost 7 bases and 0 bases, in that order; junction bases with no gene match: 8. The germline CDR1 and CDR2 sequences are LGHDT and YNNKEL (reference sequence). This CDR3 is built from 16 residues. The CDR3 reads CASNRGGTSTNEKLFF. In DNA, the CDR3 is TGTGCCAGCAACCGAGGGGGCACTTCAACTAATGAAAAACTGTTTTTT.

This clone was found once. This rearrangement joins TRBV4-2 to TRBJ2-7; D not resolved. Trimming removed 4 bases from V and 6 bases from J, with 10 bases in between. The CDR3 is made up of 12 amino acids. Germline V gene sequence: CDR1 LGHNA, CDR2 YNFKEQ. CDR3 bases: TGTGCCAGCAGCCCCCCCAGAGGCGAGCAGTACTTC. Encoded protein: CASSPPRGEQYF.

This clone occurred once. J is TRBJ1-6 and V is TRBV3-1 (or the pseudogene TRBV3-2), with D possibly being TRBD1 (6 bases). Trimming removed 0 bases at V and 13 bases at J, with 22 bases between. CDR3 length equals 17 residues. Germline CDR1 reads LGHDT; CDR2 reads YNNKEL (reference sequence). CDR3 amino acids: CASSQDVFSDRSPPLHF. The CDR3 nucleotides read TGTGCCAGCAGCCAAGATGTGTTTTCGGACAGATCACCCCCCCTCCACTTT.

This rearrangement joins TRBV10-3 to TRBJ1-4; TRBD1 matches at 7 bases. Germline V lookup: CDR1 ENHRY, CDR2 SYGVKD. The ends lost 2 bases at V and 7 bases at J; junction bases unmatched: 10. CDR3 size: 16 residues. The CDR3 region is CAISENRGGRVEKLFF. The DNA of the CDR3 is TGTGCCATCAGTGAGAATCGAGGGGGCCGGGTTGAAAAACTGTTTTTT.

The chain couples TRBV18 to TRBJ1-4, with a possible D match to TRBD1 (6 bases). Germline lookup yields CDR1 KGHSH and CDR2 LQKENI. This CDR3 is built from 16 residues. Deletions cut 0 bases from V and 8 bases from J, with 16 bases between. CDR3 DNA: TGTGCCAGCTCACCACCGCTACAGGGAGGGGGAGAAAAACTGTTTTTT. As protein: CASSPPLQGGGEKLFF.

V usage is TRBV19 and J usage is TRBJ2-1; 11 bases are shared with TRBD2. J lost 5 bases, V lost 5 bases, and 8 bases had no gene match. Per the germline V gene, CDR1 is LNHDA and CDR2 is SQIVND (reference sequence). The CDR3 runs to 16 residues. The CDR3 DNA follows: TGTGCCAGTAGTTCAAAACTAGCGGGAGCTCACAATGAGCAGTTCTTC. Translated: CASSSKLAGAHNEQFF.

CDR3 protein: CAISPQGTTNEKLFF. The CDR3 bases are TGTGCCATCAGCCCCCAGGGAACAACTAATGAAAAACTGTTTTTT. The V and J genes are TRBV10-3 and TRBJ1-4; D may be TRBD1 (5 bases). Trimming left V 6 bases short and J 0 bases short, with 11 bases between. The CDR3 runs to 15 residues. The germline V gene has CDR1 ENHRY and CDR2 SYGVKD.

V usage is TRBV28 and J usage is TRBJ2-3, with 8 bases matching TRBD1. This CDR3 contains 16 residues. Germline trimming cut 1 base from V and 2 bases from J; bases unmatched to any gene: 5. Germline lookup yields CDR1 MDHEN and CDR2 SYDVKM. CDR3 DNA: TGTGCCAGCAGTTTATCCGGACAGGGCCACACAGATACGCAGTATTTT. This sequence encodes CASSLSGQGHTDTQYF.

In this sample, this clone turned up a few times. V and J are TRBV11-1 and TRBJ1-1, with TRBD1 identical over 11 bases. V dropped 5 bases and J dropped 4; count of bases not matched to a gene: 3. The CDR3 is 14 amino acids. Germline V gene data show CDR1 as SGHAT and CDR2 as FQDESV (reference sequence). The CDR3 spells CASSRGTGGTEAFF. Written as DNA, the CDR3 is TGTGCCAGCAGCCGAGGGACAGGGGGCACTGAAGCTTTCTTT.

CDR3 coding DNA: TGTGCCAGCAGTCCCCTAGCGGGAGGACCCAATGAGCAGTTCTTC. Its translation: CASSPLAGGPNEQFF. The chain employs TRBV2 and TRBJ2-1; 11 positions agree with TRBD2. Germline CDR1 and CDR2: SNHLY and FYNNEI. The CDR3 contains 15 residues. Trimming at V came to 5 bases and at J to 6 bases, leaving 6 bases not matched to a gene. The full variable domain, its missing parts supplied by reference TRBV2 and TRBJ2-1, is EPEVTQTPSHQVTQMGQEVILRCVPISNHLYFYWYRQILGQKVEFLVSFYNNEISEKSEIFDDQFSVERPDGSNFTLKIRSTKLEDSAMYFCASSPLAGGPNEQFFGPGTRLTVL.

The V gene is TRBV11-2, the J gene TRBJ2-6; maybe TRBD2 (6 bases). Per germline, CDR1 SGHAT and CDR2 FQNNGV. Trimming shortened V by 5 bases and J by 0 bases, and 11 bases separated the two germline ends. There are 16 residues in the CDR3. The CDR3 sequence is CASSHIADSGANVLTF. CDR3 DNA sequence: TGTGCCAGCAGCCATATAGCGGACTCTGGGGCCAACGTCCTGACTTTC.

The chain joins TRBV2 to TRBJ1-2, with a weak D call TRBD1 (5 bases). There are 12 residues in the CDR3. Germline-derived CDR1 and CDR2 are SNHLY and FYNNEI. Deletions cut 7 bases from V and 2 bases from J, with 8 bases between. CDR3 sequence: CASTRQNYGYTF. The CDR3 DNA is TGTGCCAGCACTCGACAGAACTATGGCTACACCTTC. Looking up the rest from reference TRBV2 and TRBJ1-2 gives the full variable domain: EPEVTQTPSHQVTQMGQEVILRCVPISNHLYFYWYRQILGQKVEFLVSFYNNEISEKSEIFDDQFSVERPDGSNFTLKIRSTKLEDSAMYFCASTRQNYGYTFGSGTRLTVV.

The chain employs TRBV13 and TRBJ1-5; tentative D call: TRBD1 (6 bases). There are 13 residues in the CDR3. Trimming stripped 4 bases from V and 7 bases from J, with 11 bases between. Per germline, CDR1 PRHDT and CDR2 FYEKMQ (reference sequence). DNA for the CDR3: TGTGCCAGCAGCTCGGGACACGGGCAGCCCCAGCATTTT. The encoded protein is CASSSGHGQPQHF.

The CDR3 DNA reads TGTGCCAGCGGGGACTACTTCATCGGCGAGCAGTACTTC. It translates to CASGDYFIGEQYF. The V and J genes are TRBV27 and TRBJ2-7; TRBD2 aligns across 7 bases. V trimming: 8 bases; J trimming: 6 bases; junction bases outside the gene matches: 10. The CDR3 has 13 residues. The V gene's germline CDR1 is MNHEY and CDR2 SMNVEV (reference sequence).

The chain couples TRBV7-2 to TRBJ2-1; D is unclear. From germline, CDR1 is SGHTA and CDR2 FQGNSA. Deletions cut 0 bases from V and 5 bases from J, with 11 bases between. This CDR3 has 15 amino acids. In nucleotides, the CDR3 is TGTGCCAGCAGCTTAGCGCTGGGCAGGAACAATGAGCAGTTCTTC. Its protein is CASSLALGRNNEQFF.

V is TRBV7-9 and J is TRBJ2-7; weak D call: TRBD2 (6 bases). Germline CDR1 is SEHNR and CDR2 is FQNEAQ (reference sequence). The CDR3 consists of 15 residues. V dropped 0 bases and J dropped 4 bases, with 13 bases sitting between them. DNA for the CDR3: TGTGCCAGCAGCTTAGCGGACTATTACTTTTACGAGCAGTACTTC. Protein sequence: CASSLADYYFYEQYF.

In DNA, the CDR3 is TGTGCCAGCAGCCAGTCCGGGGGTGAAGGCTACACCTTC. It translates to CASSQSGGEGYTF. The J gene is TRBJ1-2, the V gene TRBV14, with a tentative D call TRBD1 (5 bases). The CDR3 length is 13 residues. V dropped 3 bases and J dropped 8 bases, with 13 bases sitting between them. Germline loops: CDR1 SGHDN, CDR2 FVKESK.

The chain is built from TRBV6-4 and TRBJ1-3; D is unresolved. The V end lost 2 bases, the J end lost 0 bases, and 14 bases lay between the germline ends. Germline CDR1 reads MRHNA; CDR2 reads SNTAGT. The CDR3 has 17 amino acids. CDR3 nucleotide sequence: TGTGCCAGCAGTGACCCGGAGGACTGGGGCTCTGGAAACACCATATATTTT. It translates to CASSDPEDWGSGNTIYF.